This is a list of T cell receptor beta chains from one sample in a study of cytomegalovirus exposure and HLA in healthy donors. The assay was immunoSEQ multiplex PCR, and TCRdb's table has in-frame clones only and misses some. The sample holds under 50,000 clones, 65% to 80% seen once. The sample taken for sequencing was PBMCs. Every receptor here comes from a man aged 30 to 39 in good health and CMV-seronegative. CDR3s include the opening cysteine and the closing phenylalanine or tryptophan. The order of the fields is V gene, J gene, clone size, D gene, CDR3 DNA, CDR3 protein. The D gene is left open where the match is weak. Only some rows state a clone size, as once, few, many or a class for expanded clones.

V: TRBV7-9; J: TRBJ2-4; size: -; D: -; DNA: TGTGCCAGCAGCTTTTGGGAGGTCGGTAACATTCAGTACTTC; CDR3: CASSFWEVGNIQYF
V: TRBV19; J: TRBJ2-7; size: -; D: -; DNA: TGTGCCAGTACCGAAGGGGCAACCTACGAGCAGTACTTC; CDR3: CASTEGATYEQYF
V: TRBV2; J: TRBJ2-7; size: -; D: TRBD1; DNA: TGTGCCAGCAGTACCGGGACAGGGATCGGACTCGAGCAGTACTTC; CDR3: CASSTGTGIGLEQYF
V: TRBV27; J: TRBJ2-2; size: -; D: -; DNA: TGTGCCAGCAGTCACTTCACCGGGGAGCTGTTTTTT; CDR3: CASSHFTGELFF
V: TRBV7-9; J: TRBJ2-7; size: -; D: TRBD2; DNA: TGTGCCAGCAGCCCCTCAGCGGGAGGTAAGGCCGAGCAGTACTTC; CDR3: CASSPSAGGKAEQYF
V: TRBV5-4; J: TRBJ1-2; size: -; D: TRBD1; DNA: TGTGCCAGCAGGACAGGGTCTGACTATGGCTACACCTTC; CDR3: CASRTGSDYGYTF
V: TRBV4-1; J: TRBJ2-2; size: -; D: TRBD2; DNA: TGCGCCAGCAGCCAAGATCGACTAGCGGGGAACACCGGGGAGCTGTTTTTT; CDR3: CASSQDRLAGNTGELFF
V: TRBV6-5; J: TRBJ2-7; size: once; D: -; DNA: TGTGCCAGCAGTTCCATGGGCGCAGGGTCTTACGAGCAGTACTTC; CDR3: CASSSMGAGSYEQYF
V: TRBV5-4; J: TRBJ2-3; size: once; D: TRBD2; DNA: TGTGCCAGCAGTCCTAACCCCAGCGGGAGGCAACTGGCACATACGCAGTATTTT; CDR3: CASSPNPSGRQLAHTQYF
V: TRBV6-5; J: TRBJ2-4; size: -; D: TRBD2; DNA: TGTGCCAGCAGTTGGACTAGCGGGAGGGGAGAGGTGGTTCAGTACTTC; CDR3: CASSWTSGRGEVVQYF
V: TRBV5-1; J: TRBJ2-7; size: -; D: -; DNA: TGCGCCAGCAGCTTGAGAGGCAGGGGCATTGCCGAGCAGTACTTC; CDR3: CASSLRGRGIAEQYF
V: TRBV7-2; J: TRBJ2-7; size: -; D: TRBD2; DNA: TGTGCCAGCAGCCCCTTAGCGGGAGCCTACGAGCAGTACTTC; CDR3: CASSPLAGAYEQYF
V: TRBV5-6; J: TRBJ2-7; size: -; D: -; DNA: TGTGCCAGCACCCTCCGGTCGAGCTACGAGCAGTACTTC; CDR3: CASTLRSSYEQYF
V: TRBV6-5; J: TRBJ2-1; size: -; D: -; DNA: TGTGCCAGCAGTTACTCGTTATTGCTAGTAAGCAATGAGCAGTTCTTC; CDR3: CASSYSLLLVSNEQFF
V: TRBV6-1; J: TRBJ1-2; size: -; D: -; DNA: TGTGCCAGCAGTGCTGTCAGCTATGGCTACACCTTC; CDR3: CASSAVSYGYTF
V: TRBV6-4; J: TRBJ2-3; size: -; D: -; DNA: TGTGCCAGCAGTGACTCCGCCTGGAGGGCAGATACGCAGTATTTT; CDR3: CASSDSAWRADTQYF
V: TRBV18; J: TRBJ2-1; size: -; D: -; DNA: TGTGCCAGCTCACCGAGACTAGTGTCCATAAATGAGCAGTTCTTC; CDR3: CASSPRLVSINEQFF
V: TRBV5-4; J: TRBJ2-7; size: -; D: -; DNA: TGTGCCAGCACCCAAGGTGGGCTAGCAGGAGCATACGAGCAGTACTTC; CDR3: CASTQGGLAGAYEQYF
V: TRBV5-3; J: TRBJ1-5; size: -; D: -; DNA: TGTGCCAGAAGCTTGCAGGGGAGGGCCGACAATCAGCCCCAGCATTTT; CDR3: CARSLQGRADNQPQHF
V: TRBV29-1; J: TRBJ2-7; size: -; D: TRBD1; DNA: TGCAGCGTTGGGGTGGGACAGGGGTTCGACGAGCAGTACTTC; CDR3: CSVGVGQGFDEQYF
V: TRBV6-5; J: TRBJ2-7; size: -; D: -; DNA: TGTGCCAGCCGGGGTATCCCCCACGAGCAGTACTTC; CDR3: CASRGIPHEQYF
V: TRBV29-1; J: TRBJ2-7; size: -; D: -; DNA: TGCAGCGTTGAGGGGCCTCTCTACGAGCAGTACTTC; CDR3: CSVEGPLYEQYF
V: TRBV6-5; J: TRBJ2-7; size: -; D: TRBD1; DNA: TGTGCCAGCACCGGGACAGGGAGGTCCTACGAGCAGTACTTC; CDR3: CASTGTGRSYEQYF
V: TRBV6-1; J: TRBJ1-2; size: -; D: -; DNA: TGTGCCAGCAGTGTGGGAAGAAGAGAGGAGAGGAGGGTGGGCTACACCTTC; CDR3: CASSVGRREERRVGYTF
V: TRBV29-1; J: TRBJ2-5; size: once; D: -; DNA: TGCAGCGTTGCAGGCTCAGGGCGAGAGACCCAGTACTTC; CDR3: CSVAGSGRETQYF
V: TRBV2; J: TRBJ1-1; size: -; D: -; DNA: TGTGCCAGCGGGAGCCAGGGGACGGTGAACACTGAAGCTTTCTTT; CDR3: CASGSQGTVNTEAFF
V: TRBV7-8; J: TRBJ2-7; size: -; D: TRBD1; DNA: TGTGCCAGCAGCTTTTCGTCCGACAGGGGGCACGAGCAGTACTTC; CDR3: CASSFSSDRGHEQYF
V: TRBV7-9; J: TRBJ1-4; size: -; D: -; DNA: TGTGCCAGCAGCCCGGATTTCTCGGGTAATGAAAAACTGTTTTTT; CDR3: CASSPDFSGNEKLFF
V: TRBV30; J: TRBJ2-1; size: -; D: -; DNA: TGTGCCTGCCGACTGGCTAATGAGCAGTTCTTC; CDR3: CACRLANEQFF
V: TRBV4-2; J: TRBJ2-2; size: -; D: TRBD2; DNA: TGTGCCAGCAGGCGGGAGGATAACACCGGGGAGCTGTTTTTT; CDR3: CASRREDNTGELFF
V: TRBV7-9; J: TRBJ1-1; size: -; D: -; DNA: TGTGCCAGCAGCCCCTCGGGGGCGGGGGTCACTGAAGCTTTCTTT; CDR3: CASSPSGAGVTEAFF